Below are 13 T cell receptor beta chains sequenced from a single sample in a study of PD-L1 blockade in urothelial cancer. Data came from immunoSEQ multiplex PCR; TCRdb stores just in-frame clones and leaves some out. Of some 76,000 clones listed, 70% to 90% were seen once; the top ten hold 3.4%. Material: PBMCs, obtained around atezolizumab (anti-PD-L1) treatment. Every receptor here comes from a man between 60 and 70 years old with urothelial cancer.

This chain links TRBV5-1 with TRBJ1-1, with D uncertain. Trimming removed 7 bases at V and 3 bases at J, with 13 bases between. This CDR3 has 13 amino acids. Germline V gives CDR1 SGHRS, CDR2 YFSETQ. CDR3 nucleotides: TGCGCCAGCGGACTACAGAGGGACACTGAAGCTTTCTTT. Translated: CASGLQRDTEAFF.

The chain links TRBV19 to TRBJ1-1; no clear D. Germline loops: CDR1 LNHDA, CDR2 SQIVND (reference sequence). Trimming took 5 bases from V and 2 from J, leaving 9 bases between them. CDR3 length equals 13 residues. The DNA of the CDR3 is TGTGCCAGTAGTGGGCGGGAAAACACTGAAGCTTTCTTT. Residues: CASSGRENTEAFF. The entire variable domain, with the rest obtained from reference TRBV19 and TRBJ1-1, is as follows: DGGITQSPKYLFRKEGQNVTLSCEQNLNHDAMYWYRQDPGQGLRLIYYSQIVNDFQKGDIAEGYSVSREKKESFPLTVTSAQKNPTAFYLCASSGRENTEAFFGQGTRLTVV.

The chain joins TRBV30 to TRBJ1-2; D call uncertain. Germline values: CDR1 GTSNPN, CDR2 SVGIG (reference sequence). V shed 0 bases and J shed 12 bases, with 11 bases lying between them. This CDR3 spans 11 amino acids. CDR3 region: CAWSVQRRDTF. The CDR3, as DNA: TGTGCCTGGAGTGTACAGAGGAGGGACACCTTC.

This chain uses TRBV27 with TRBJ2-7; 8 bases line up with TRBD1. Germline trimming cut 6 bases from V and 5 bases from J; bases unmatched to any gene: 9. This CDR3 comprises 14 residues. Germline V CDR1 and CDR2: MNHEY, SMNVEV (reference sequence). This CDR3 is CASSRQGRVDEQYF. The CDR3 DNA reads TGTGCCAGCAGCCGACAGGGGCGGGTGGACGAGCAGTACTTC.

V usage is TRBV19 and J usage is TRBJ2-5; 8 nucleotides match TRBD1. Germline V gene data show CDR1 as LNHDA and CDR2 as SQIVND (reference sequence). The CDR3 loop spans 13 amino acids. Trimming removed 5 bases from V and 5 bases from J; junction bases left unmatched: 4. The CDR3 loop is CASSPTGGETQYF. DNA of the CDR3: TGTGCCAGTAGTCCAACAGGGGGGGAGACCCAGTACTTC.

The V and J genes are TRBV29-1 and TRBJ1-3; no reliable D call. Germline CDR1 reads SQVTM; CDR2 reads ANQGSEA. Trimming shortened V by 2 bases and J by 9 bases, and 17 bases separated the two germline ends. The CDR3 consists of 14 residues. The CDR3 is CSVESGGSGGTIYF. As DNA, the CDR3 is TGCAGCGTTGAATCTGGTGGCTCCGGCGGCACCATATATTTT.

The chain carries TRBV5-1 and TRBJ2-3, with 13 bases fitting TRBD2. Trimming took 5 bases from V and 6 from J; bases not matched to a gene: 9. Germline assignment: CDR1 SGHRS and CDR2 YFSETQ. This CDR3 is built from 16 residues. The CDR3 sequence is CASSPGLAGQGDTQYF. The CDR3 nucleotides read TGCGCCAGCAGTCCGGGACTAGCGGGACAAGGGGATACGCAGTATTTT.

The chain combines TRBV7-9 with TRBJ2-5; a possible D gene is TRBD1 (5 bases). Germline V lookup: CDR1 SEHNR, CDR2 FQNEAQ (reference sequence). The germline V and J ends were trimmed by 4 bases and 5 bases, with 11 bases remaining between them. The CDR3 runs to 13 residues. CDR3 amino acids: CASSSGSGETQYF. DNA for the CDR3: TGTGCCAGCAGCTCCGGGTCAGGGGAGACCCAGTACTTC.

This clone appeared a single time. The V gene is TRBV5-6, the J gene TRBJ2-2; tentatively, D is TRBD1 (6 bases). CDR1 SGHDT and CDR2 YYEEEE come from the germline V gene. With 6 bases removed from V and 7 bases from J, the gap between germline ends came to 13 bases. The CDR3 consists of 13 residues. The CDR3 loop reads CASTVTGIGELFF. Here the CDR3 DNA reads TGTGCCAGCACCGTTACAGGGATCGGGGAGCTGTTTTTT.

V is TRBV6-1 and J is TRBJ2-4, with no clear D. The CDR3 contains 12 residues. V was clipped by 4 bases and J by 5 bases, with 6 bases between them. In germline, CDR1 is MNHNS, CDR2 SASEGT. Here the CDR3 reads CASSVTENIQYF. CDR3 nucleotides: TGTGCCAGCAGTGTTACAGAAAACATTCAGTACTTC.

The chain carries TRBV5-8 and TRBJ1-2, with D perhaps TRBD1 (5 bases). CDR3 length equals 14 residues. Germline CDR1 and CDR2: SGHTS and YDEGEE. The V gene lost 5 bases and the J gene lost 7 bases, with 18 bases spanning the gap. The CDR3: CASSKGDGASGYTF. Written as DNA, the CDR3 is TGTGCCAGCAGTAAAGGGGATGGTGCCAGTGGCTACACCTTC.

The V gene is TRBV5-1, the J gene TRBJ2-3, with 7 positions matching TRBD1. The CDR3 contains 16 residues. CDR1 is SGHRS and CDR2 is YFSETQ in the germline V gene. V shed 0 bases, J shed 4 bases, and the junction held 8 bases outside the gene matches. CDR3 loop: CASSLDPRGQADTQYF. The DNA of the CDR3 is TGCGCCAGCAGCTTGGACCCGAGGGGGCAGGCAGATACGCAGTATTTT.

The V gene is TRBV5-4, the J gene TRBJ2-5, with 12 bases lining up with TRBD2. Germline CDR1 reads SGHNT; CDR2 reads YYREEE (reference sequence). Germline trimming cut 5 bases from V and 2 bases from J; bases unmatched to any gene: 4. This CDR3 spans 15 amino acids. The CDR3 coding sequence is TGTGCCAGCAGTACAGGACTAGCGGGACAAGAGACCCAGTACTTC. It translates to CASSTGLAGQETQYF.